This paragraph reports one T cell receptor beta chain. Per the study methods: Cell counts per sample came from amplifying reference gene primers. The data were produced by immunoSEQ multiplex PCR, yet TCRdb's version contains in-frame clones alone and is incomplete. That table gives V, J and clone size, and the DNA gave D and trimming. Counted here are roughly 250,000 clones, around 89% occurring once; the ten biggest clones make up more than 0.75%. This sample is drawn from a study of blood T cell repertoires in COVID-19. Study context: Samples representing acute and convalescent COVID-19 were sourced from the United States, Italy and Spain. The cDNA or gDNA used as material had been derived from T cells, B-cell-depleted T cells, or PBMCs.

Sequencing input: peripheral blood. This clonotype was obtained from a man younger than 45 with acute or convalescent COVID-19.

The CDR3 DNA follows: TGTGCCAGCAGTGAAGCGTACATTTATACCTACGAGCAGTACTTC. This encodes CASSEAYIYTYEQYF. The chain uses TRBV6-1 and TRBJ2-7; D is unclear. The CDR3 has 15 amino acids. Trimming left V 0 bases short and J 2 bases short, with 11 bases between. CDR1 and CDR2 from the germline V gene are MNHNS and SASEGT.